A single sample gave rise to the 11 T cell receptor beta chains below, sequenced in a study of blood T cells in healthy people across ages. A second PCR, run for about 7 to 11 cycles, used a sample-barcoded 5' primer plus a J-beta primer mix. Via MiXCR, TCRdb re-called the 5' RACE reads, giving one row per CDR3 protein. The sample has over 1,300,000 distinct CDR3 sequences, 59% seen once. Source material: blood. The receptors stem from a man in his late teens or twenties in good health.

The chain combines TRBV4-1 with TRBJ2-7; 13 nucleotides line up with TRBD2. The CDR3 consists of 16 residues. With 5 bases clipped from V and 4 bases from J, the junction kept 8 bases outside the gene matches. Germline values: CDR1 MGHRA, CDR2 YSYEKL. As DNA, the CDR3 is TGCGCCAGCAGCGACGGACTAGCGGGAGTCCGATACGAGCAGTACTTC. It specifies CASSDGLAGVRYEQYF.

The chain joins TRBV2 to TRBJ2-5; the D is unclear. The tail of the sequence fits TRBJ2-7 better, so the J call may be wrong. CDR1 is SNHLY and CDR2 is FYNNEI in the germline V gene. The CDR3 totals 15 residues. CDR3: CASSDGFLSPLEQYF. For the CDR3, the DNA is TGTGCCAGCAGTGACGGTTTTTTAAGCCCGCTCGAGCAGTACTTC.

This chain connects TRBV6-2 or TRBV6-3 to TRBJ2-7; unclear D gene. This CDR3 has 13 residues. The V end lost 0 bases, the J end lost 7 bases, and 10 bases lay between the germline ends. From germline, CDR1 is MNHEY and CDR2 SVGEGT. The CDR3 region has the DNA TGTGCCAGCAGTTACTCGACACTACTAGAGCAGTACTTC. Translated: CASSYSTLLEQYF.

The chain joins TRBV6-1 to TRBJ1-5; D is perhaps TRBD1 (5 bases). The V gene lost 1 base and the J gene lost 7 bases, with 14 bases spanning the gap. Looked up from germline, CDR1 is MNHNS and CDR2 is SASEGT. CDR3 length: 15 amino acids. The CDR3 DNA sequence: TGTGCCAGCAGTGAAGTCGACAGCCATTCACAGCCCCAGCATTTT. As protein: CASSEVDSHSQPQHF.

The chain combines TRBV10-3 with TRBJ2-3; weak D call: TRBD1 (6 bases). Trimming left V 6 bases short and J 2 bases short, with 15 bases between. Germline-derived CDR1 and CDR2 are ENHRY and SYGVKD. The CDR3 extends over 15 amino acids. The CDR3 loop reads CAISRAGEPTDTQYF. The CDR3 DNA follows: TGTGCCATCAGCAGGGCAGGGGAACCCACAGATACGCAGTATTTT.

The chain recombines TRBV4-1 with TRBJ1-5; TRBD1 agrees at 7 bases. CDR1 is MGHRA and CDR2 is YSYEKL in the germline V gene. After removal of 0 bases from V and 5 bases from J, the junction contained 10 bases not matched to a gene. The CDR3 consists of 17 residues. For the CDR3, the DNA is TGCGCCAGCAGCCAAGATCGTGTCCAGGGGGGCTATCAGCCCCAGCATTTT. Translated, it gives CASSQDRVQGGYQPQHF.

The DNA for the CDR3 is TGTGCCAGCAGTTCAGGACAGACCCAGTACTTC. Protein product: CASSSGQTQYF. The chain employs TRBV6-5 and TRBJ2-5, with unresolved D. This CDR3 has 11 residues. From germline, CDR1 is MNHEY and CDR2 SVGAGI. The V end was cut by 4 bases, the J end by 6 bases, with 6 bases between.

J is TRBJ2-3 and V is TRBV3-1; tentatively, D is TRBD2 (6 bases). Germline CDR1 is LGHDT and CDR2 is YNNKEL (reference sequence). This CDR3 region has 16 residues. Trimming cost V 0 bases and J 3 bases, with 13 bases left between them. The CDR3: CASSQEPSGQTDTQYF. Here the CDR3 DNA reads TGTGCCAGCAGCCAAGAACCCAGCGGGCAAACAGATACGCAGTATTTT.

This chain uses TRBV6-5 with TRBJ2-7; D perhaps matches TRBD2 (5 bases). The CDR3 is made up of 13 amino acids. Trimming removed 6 bases at V and 6 bases at J, with 15 bases between. From germline, CDR1 is MNHEY and CDR2 SVGAGI. The CDR3 region has the DNA TGTGCCAGCAGCCCGGGGTTCAGGTTCGAGCAGTACTTC. This sequence encodes CASSPGFRFEQYF.

This clonotype showed up just a few times. The chain uses TRBV12-3 or TRBV12-4 and TRBJ2-3; 10 bases are a match to TRBD2. V lost 6 bases and J lost 3; bases outside the gene matches: 6. The CDR3 contains 15 residues. In DNA, the CDR3 is TGTGCCAGCAGCTACGGACTAGCGGCAACAGATACGCAGTATTTT. Translation: CASSYGLAATDTQYF.

The V gene is TRBV7-9, the J gene TRBJ2-5, with 9 bases identical to TRBD1. CDR1 is SEHNR, CDR2 FQNEAQ, per germline (reference sequence). CDR3 length equals 15 residues. The ends lost 5 bases at V and 5 bases at J; junction bases unmatched: 9. CDR3 region: CASSLRDRVRETQYF. CDR3 DNA sequence: TGTGCCAGCAGCCTACGGGACAGGGTACGGGAGACCCAGTACTTC.